A selection of T cell receptor beta chains follows, all from one sample in a study of OX40 agonist ivuxolimab in advanced cancers. Profiled with immunoSEQ multiplex PCR; TCRdb holds only in-frame clones, not every one. The profile shows roughly 100,000 clones, 85% to 90% of them singletons. The sequences come from CD4+ or CD8+ T cells sorted from blood, collected in a trial of the OX40 agonist ivuxolimab. The receptors shown here come from an adult with an advanced solid tumor such as melanoma, head and neck, liver or kidney cancer. The CDR3 runs from the conserved cysteine through the conserved F or W. The order of the fields is clone size, V gene, D gene, J gene, CDR3 protein, CDR3 DNA. The D gene is left open where the match is weak. Clone size is shown for a subset of rows, as once, few, many or a class of expanded clone.

clone size: .; V gene: TRBV5-1; D gene: .; J gene: TRBJ2-7; CDR3 protein: CASSATGRELYEQYF; CDR3 DNA: TGCGCCAGCAGCGCAACAGGCCGGGAATTGTACGAGCAGTACTTC
clone size: few; V gene: TRBV25-1; D gene: TRBD2; J gene: TRBJ2-2; CDR3 protein: CATGTSGSTGELFF; CDR3 DNA: TGTGCCACCGGGACTAGCGGGAGTACCGGGGAGCTGTTTTTT
clone size: .; V gene: TRBV19; D gene: .; J gene: TRBJ1-1; CDR3 protein: CASNEGRGTEAFF; CDR3 DNA: TGTGCCAGTAATGAGGGGAGGGGCACTGAAGCTTTCTTT
clone size: few; V gene: TRBV30; D gene: .; J gene: TRBJ1-5; CDR3 protein: CAWSTDGFQPQHF; CDR3 DNA: TGTGCCTGGAGTACAGACGGGTTTCAGCCCCAGCATTTT
clone size: .; V gene: TRBV4-1; D gene: .; J gene: TRBJ2-6; CDR3 protein: CASSQGAGGANVLTF; CDR3 DNA: TGCGCCAGCAGCCAGGGGGCAGGTGGGGCCAACGTCCTGACTTTC
clone size: .; V gene: TRBV15; D gene: TRBD1; J gene: TRBJ1-5; CDR3 protein: CATSRGPQGSSNQPQHF; CDR3 DNA: TGTGCCACCAGCAGAGGGCCACAGGGGAGTAGCAATCAGCCCCAGCATTTT
clone size: .; V gene: TRBV7-8; D gene: .; J gene: TRBJ2-7; CDR3 protein: CASSLSRGRHEQYF; CDR3 DNA: TGTGCCAGCAGCTTATCTCGGGGAAGGCACGAGCAGTACTTC
clone size: .; V gene: TRBV28; D gene: TRBD1; J gene: TRBJ2-1; CDR3 protein: CASSPTPTGILNYNEQFF; CDR3 DNA: TGTGCCAGCAGTCCGACACCGACAGGGATTCTTAATTACAATGAGCAGTTCTTC
clone size: few; V gene: TRBV7-8; D gene: .; J gene: TRBJ1-3; CDR3 protein: CASSFRSGTSFGNTIYF; CDR3 DNA: TGTGCCAGCAGCTTCCGTTCAGGGACTAGCTTTGGAAACACCATATATTTT
clone size: .; V gene: TRBV4-1; D gene: TRBD2; J gene: TRBJ2-7; CDR3 protein: CASSQAGGNYEQYF; CDR3 DNA: TGCGCCAGCAGCCAAGCGGGAGGGAACTACGAGCAGTACTTC
clone size: .; V gene: TRBV9; D gene: .; J gene: TRBJ2-7; CDR3 protein: CASSVERAALDAEQYF; CDR3 DNA: TGTGCCAGCAGCGTAGAGAGAGCCGCGCTAGACGCCGAGCAGTACTTC